The 18 T cell receptor beta chains reported below all come from one sample, sequenced in a study of early T cells in non-severe SARS-CoV-2 infection. TCRdb reprocessed the 5' RACE reads with MiXCR, giving one entry per CDR3 protein. The data show tens of thousands of distinct CDR3 sequences, 9.5% to 15% seen once. Sequenced input: whole blood. These receptors were collected from an adult who was a healthcare worker with PCR-confirmed SARS-CoV-2 infection or an uninfected control (not recorded which).

This clonotype occurred many times. The chain combines TRBV6-4 with TRBJ2-3, with TRBD2 identical over 8 bases. Germline CDR1 reads MRHNA; CDR2 reads SNTAGT. The CDR3 is 15 residues long. Losses at the gene ends were 0 bases for V and 5 bases for J; bases not matched to a gene: 4. CDR3 residues: CASSDSGTSGDTQYF. Here the CDR3 DNA reads TGTGCCAGCAGTGACTCTGGAACTAGCGGAGATACGCAGTATTTT.

As for this clonotype: A much larger clone lies a single base off, so this may be a read error. V and J are TRBV7-2 and TRBJ2-3; 7 positions agree with TRBD2. The CDR3 is 15 amino acids. Looked up from germline, CDR1 is SGHTA and CDR2 is FQGNSA. For the CDR3, the DNA is TGTGCCGGCAGCTTAGAGCTAGCGGGCACAGATACGCAGTATTTT. It codes for CAGSLELAGTDTQYF.

This clonotype was observed many times. The rearrangement links TRBV24-1 to TRBJ2-3, with 9 bases that match TRBD1. With 2 bases clipped from V and 5 bases from J, the junction kept 4 bases outside the gene matches. This CDR3 region has 15 residues. Germline CDR1 reads KGHDR; CDR2 reads SFDVKD. CDR3 residues: CATSDSQGAQDTQYF. The DNA of the CDR3 is TGTGCCACCAGTGATTCACAGGGGGCGCAAGATACGCAGTATTTT.

Points on this clonotype: This may come from a read error, since a much larger clone is one base off. The gene calls are TRBV7-9 and TRBJ1-1, with unresolved D. The CDR3 totals 15 residues. Germline lookup yields CDR1 SEHNR and CDR2 FQNEAQ (reference sequence). CDR3 sequence reads: CASGLVGISYTEAFF. CDR3 nucleotide sequence: TGTGCCAGCGGCTTAGTGGGGATATCGTACACTGAAGCTTTCTTT.

This clonotype was picked up many times. The chain recombines TRBV29-1 with TRBJ2-7; 10 bases agree with TRBD1. Trimming cost V 6 bases and J 1 base; bases outside gene matches: 3. The CDR3 runs 13 residues. CDR1 is SQVTM, CDR2 ANQGSEA, per germline. CDR3 in amino acids: CSVRQGASYEQYF. The DNA for the CDR3 is TGCAGCGTGAGACAGGGGGCTTCCTACGAGCAGTACTTC.

J is TRBJ2-1 and V is TRBV6-1; D not certain. The CDR3 totals 15 residues. Germline V lookup: CDR1 MNHNS, CDR2 SASEGT. Trimming pared 5 bases from V and 4 bases from J, leaving 15 bases between. CDR3 residues: CASSPVAGAYNEQFF. The CDR3 nucleotides are TGTGCCAGCAGTCCGGTGGCAGGAGCTTACAATGAGCAGTTCTTC.

This clonotype was detected many times. This chain's CDR3 is CASSLTSLGYTF. As DNA, the CDR3 is TGTGCCAGCAGTTTAACCAGCCTTGGCTACACCTTC. The chain is built from TRBV12-3 or TRBV12-4 and TRBJ1-2; D uncertain. The CDR3 length is 12 residues. V shed 2 bases and J shed 7 bases, with 8 bases lying between them.

Comment on this clonotype: This may come from a read error, since a much larger clone is one base off. The V call is TRBV11-2, the J call TRBJ2-2, with D perhaps TRBD2 (6 bases). The CDR3 length is 15 residues. The germline V gene encodes CDR1 SGHAT and CDR2 FQNNGV. Trimming took 3 bases from V and 4 from J, leaving 12 bases between them. This CDR3 is CASSFSGGFTGELFF. The CDR3 DNA follows: TGTGCCAGCAGCTTCTCCGGGGGTTTCACCGGGGAGCTGTTTTTT.

This clonotype was recorded at least ten times. J is TRBJ2-1 and V is TRBV27, with TRBD2 identical over 9 bases. CDR1 is MNHEY, CDR2 SMNVEV, per germline (reference sequence). The CDR3 has 15 residues. The junction had 7 bases not matched to a gene; V was cut back by 5 bases and J by 5 bases. The CDR3 is CASSPRLAANNEQFF. CDR3 DNA sequence: TGTGCCAGCAGTCCCCGACTAGCGGCTAACAATGAGCAGTTCTTC.

This chain connects TRBV11-3 to TRBJ2-2, with a weak D call TRBD1 (6 bases). The ends were cut back, 2 bases at V and 2 bases at J, with 9 bases in the middle. CDR3 length: 15 residues. The germline V gene has CDR1 SGHNT and CDR2 YENEEA. The CDR3 loop reads CASSLRTVNTGELFF. The DNA for the CDR3 is TGTGCCAGCAGCTTACGGACAGTAAACACCGGGGAGCTGTTTTTT.

This chain uses TRBV7-7 with TRBJ2-6; D is undetermined. In germline, CDR1 is SSHAT, CDR2 FNYEAQ (reference sequence). V was cut by 2 bases and J by 0 bases, with 8 bases left in between. The CDR3 has 16 residues. In nucleotides, the CDR3 is TGTGCCAGCAGCTTACAACAGACCTCTGGGGCCAACGTCCTGACTTTC. It translates to CASSLQQTSGANVLTF.

This clonotype was counted ten times or more. The chain recombines TRBV12-3 or TRBV12-4 with TRBJ2-3; D is possibly TRBD1 (5 bases). There are 15 residues in the CDR3. With 2 bases removed from V and 4 bases from J, the gap between germline ends came to 13 bases. DNA of the CDR3: TGTGCCAGCAGTTTATGGCAGGGTGGGCCAGATACGCAGTATTTT. It encodes CASSLWQGGPDTQYF.

The sample holds many counts of this clonotype. The CDR3 here is CASRWTSGRPDTQYF. CDR3 DNA: TGTGCCAGCAGATGGACTAGCGGGAGACCAGATACGCAGTATTTT. The V call is TRBV11-2, the J call TRBJ2-3, with 13 nucleotides matching TRBD2. Trimming cost V 6 bases and J 4 bases; bases outside gene matches: 4. This CDR3 has 15 residues. Germline V gene lookup returns CDR1 SGHAT and CDR2 FQNNGV.

In its sample, this clonotype was seen a few times. The chain recombines TRBV7-9 with TRBJ2-2; D ambiguous. The CDR3 sequence is 13 residues long. With 3 bases removed from V and 5 bases from J, the gap between germline ends came to 7 bases. Germline V gene sequence: CDR1 SEHNR, CDR2 FQNEAQ (reference sequence). This CDR3 is CASSFSPTGELFF. For the CDR3, the DNA is TGTGCCAGCAGCTTCTCCCCAACCGGGGAGCTGTTTTTT.

This clonotype was recorded a few times. The CDR3 coding sequence is TGTGCCAGCAGCCTTCTGGGGGAGGAAAACGAGCAGTACTTC. Residues: CASSLLGEENEQYF. This rearrangement joins TRBV5-6 to TRBJ2-7, with a possible D match to TRBD2 (6 bases). V shed 4 bases and J shed 5 bases, with 16 bases lying between them. CDR3 length equals 14 residues. The germline CDR1 and CDR2 sequences are SGHDT and YYEEEE.

This clonotype has a handful of counts. The rearrangement links TRBV20-1 to TRBJ2-1; 8 nucleotides line up with TRBD1. Germline CDR1 and CDR2: DFQATT and SNEGSKA (reference sequence). The CDR3 is made up of 13 amino acids. The J segment lost 5 bases and the V segment lost 6 bases, leaving 6 bases of the junction unmatched. CDR3 sequence (DNA): TGCAGTGCGCCCAGGGGGCGAGACAATGAGCAGTTCTTC. As protein: CSAPRGRDNEQFF.

The chain joins TRBV28 to TRBJ1-5; D unclear. V dropped 6 bases and J dropped 2 bases, with 17 bases sitting between them. CDR1 and CDR2 from the germline V gene are MDHEN and SYDVKM. This CDR3 has 16 residues. The CDR3 bases are TGTGCCAGCAGCCTCACTTTAAGTGTCGGCAATCAGCCCCAGCATTTT. It encodes CASSLTLSVGNQPQHF.

This clonotype was found a few times. The genes are TRBV5-4 and TRBJ1-4; a weak D match, TRBD1 (6 bases). Germline V CDR1 and CDR2: SGHNT, YYREEE (reference sequence). The CDR3 has 16 amino acids. V was cut by 4 bases and J by 4 bases, with 17 bases left in between. Here the CDR3 reads CASSPGGGDLNEKLFF. The CDR3 DNA follows: TGTGCCAGCAGCCCTGGGGGCGGGGATCTTAATGAAAAACTGTTTTTT.